Sequencing of this T cell receptor beta chain was carried out in a study of T cell responses to AZD1222 COVID-19 vaccine. Study-level findings and limits: At baseline, seropositivity was found in only a handful of AZD1222 recipients. Among vaccine-associated CD4 TCRs, coverage spanned spike, with dominance at 160-218 and 743-854. Close to half of spike-specific TCRs reportedly recognize unmutated variant regions.

The CDR3 length is 20 residues. CDR1 LGHDT and CDR2 YNNKEL come from the germline V gene (reference sequence). With V trimmed by 3 bases and J by 2 bases, 17 bases remained unmatched. Some clones are missing from TCRdb's copy, which holds only in-frame ones; the method was immunoSEQ multiplex PCR. Seen here are 90,000 to 110,000 clones, approximately 85% observed once, and the top ten hold 9.5% to 15%. Points on this clone: Its cognate antigen is unknown.

This sequence joins TRBV3-1 (or the pseudogene TRBV3-2) and TRBJ1-3; 9 nucleotides align to TRBD1. The material sequenced was peripheral blood, taken on day 0 of MenACWY control vaccination. The sequence was obtained from an adult in good health. CDR3 in amino acids: CASSQTLGTGLSLAGNTIYF. Here the CDR3 DNA reads TGTGCCAGCAGCCAGACCCTCGGGACAGGGCTTTCTCTTGCTGGAAACACCATATATTTT.